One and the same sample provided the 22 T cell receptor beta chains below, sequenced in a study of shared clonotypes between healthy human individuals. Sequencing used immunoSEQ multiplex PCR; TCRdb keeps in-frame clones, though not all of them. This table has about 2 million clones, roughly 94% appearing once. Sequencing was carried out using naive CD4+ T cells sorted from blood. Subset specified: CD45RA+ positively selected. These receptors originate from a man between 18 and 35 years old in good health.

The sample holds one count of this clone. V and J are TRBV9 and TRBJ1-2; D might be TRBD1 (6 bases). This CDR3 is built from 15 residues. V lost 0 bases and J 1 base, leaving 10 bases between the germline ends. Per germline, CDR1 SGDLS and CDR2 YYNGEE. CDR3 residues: CASSVAQGNNYGYTF. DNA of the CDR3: TGTGCCAGCAGCGTAGCACAGGGAAATAACTATGGCTACACCTTC.

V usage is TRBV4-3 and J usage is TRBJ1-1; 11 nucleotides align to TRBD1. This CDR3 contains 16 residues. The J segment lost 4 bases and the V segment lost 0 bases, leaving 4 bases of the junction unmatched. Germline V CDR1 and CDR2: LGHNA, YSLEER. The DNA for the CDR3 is TGCGCCAGCAGCCAAGAGCTTGGGACAGGGGGCACTGAAGCTTTCTTT. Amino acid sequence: CASSQELGTGGTEAFF.

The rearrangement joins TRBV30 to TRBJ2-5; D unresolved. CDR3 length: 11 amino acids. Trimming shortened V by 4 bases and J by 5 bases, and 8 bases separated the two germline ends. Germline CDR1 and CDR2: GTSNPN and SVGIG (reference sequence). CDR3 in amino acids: CAWTDGETQYF. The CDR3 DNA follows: TGTGCCTGGACGGATGGTGAGACCCAGTACTTC. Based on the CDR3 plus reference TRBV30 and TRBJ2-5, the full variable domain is SQTIHQWPATLVQPVGSPLSLECTVEGTSNPNLYWYRQAAGRGLQLLFYSVGIGQISSEVPQNLSASRPQDRQFILSSKKLLLSDSGFYLCAWTDGETQYFGPGTRLLVL.

CDR3 protein: CASSSRDSHGGTQYF. The CDR3 bases are TGTGCCAGCAGCTCTAGGGACTCTCACGGGGGGACCCAGTACTTC. The chain joins TRBV7-9 to TRBJ2-5; TRBD2 is a possible D gene (6 bases). Germline V gene data show CDR1 as SEHNR and CDR2 as FQNEAQ (reference sequence). Deletions cut 4 bases from V and 7 bases from J, with 19 bases between. The length of the CDR3 is 15 residues.

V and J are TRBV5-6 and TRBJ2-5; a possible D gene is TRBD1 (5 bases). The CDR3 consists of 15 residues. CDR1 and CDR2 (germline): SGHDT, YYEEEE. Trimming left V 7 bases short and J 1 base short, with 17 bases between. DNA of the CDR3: TGTGCCAGCTCAGGGCGAAAAAGAATCCAAGAGACCCAGTACTTC. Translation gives CASSGRKRIQETQYF.

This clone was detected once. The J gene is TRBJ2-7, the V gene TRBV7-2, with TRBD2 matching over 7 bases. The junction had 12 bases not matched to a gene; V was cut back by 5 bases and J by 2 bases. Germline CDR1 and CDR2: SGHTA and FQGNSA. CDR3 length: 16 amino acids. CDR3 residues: CASSPVISGPAYEQYF. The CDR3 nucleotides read TGTGCCAGCAGCCCCGTTATTAGCGGGCCAGCCTACGAGCAGTACTTC.

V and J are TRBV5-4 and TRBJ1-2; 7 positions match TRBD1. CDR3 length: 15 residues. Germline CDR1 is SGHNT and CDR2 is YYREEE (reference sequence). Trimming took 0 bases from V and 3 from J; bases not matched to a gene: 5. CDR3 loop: CASSLALGGDYGYTF. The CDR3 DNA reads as TGTGCCAGCAGCTTGGCATTAGGGGGCGACTATGGCTACACCTTC.

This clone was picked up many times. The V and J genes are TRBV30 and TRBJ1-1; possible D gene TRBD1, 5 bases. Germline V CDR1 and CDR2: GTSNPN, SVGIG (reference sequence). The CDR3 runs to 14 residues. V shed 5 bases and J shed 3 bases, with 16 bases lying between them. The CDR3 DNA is TGTGCCTGGGTCAATAAGGGGTGGTACACTGAAGCTTTCTTT. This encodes CAWVNKGWYTEAFF.

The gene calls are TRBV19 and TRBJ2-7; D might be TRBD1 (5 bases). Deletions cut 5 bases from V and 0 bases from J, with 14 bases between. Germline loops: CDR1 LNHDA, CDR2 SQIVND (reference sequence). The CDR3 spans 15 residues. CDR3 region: CASSFGWGTSYEQYF. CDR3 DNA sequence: TGTGCCAGTAGTTTCGGATGGGGCACCTCCTACGAGCAGTACTTC.

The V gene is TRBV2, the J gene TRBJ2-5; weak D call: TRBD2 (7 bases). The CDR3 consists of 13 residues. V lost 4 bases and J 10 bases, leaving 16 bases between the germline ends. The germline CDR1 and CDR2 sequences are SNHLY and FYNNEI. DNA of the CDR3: TGTGCCAGCAGTGTACAGGGAGGGTTGTTCCAGTACTTC. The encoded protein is CASSVQGGLFQYF. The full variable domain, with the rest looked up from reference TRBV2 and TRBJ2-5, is EPEVTQTPSHQVTQMGQEVILRCVPISNHLYFYWYRQILGQKVEFLVSFYNNEISEKSEIFDDQFSVERPDGSNFTLKIRSTKLEDSAMYFCASSVQGGLFQYFGPGTRLLVL.

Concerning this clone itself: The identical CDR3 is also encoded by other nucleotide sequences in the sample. The CDR3: CASSPDTGELFF. As DNA, the CDR3 is TGTGCCAGCAGCCCCGATACCGGGGAGCTGTTTTTT. The genes are TRBV11-3 and TRBJ2-2; no reliable D call. CDR1 SGHNT and CDR2 YENEEA come from the germline V gene. The CDR3 spans 12 residues. V lost 5 bases to trimming and J lost 5 bases, with 6 bases between them.

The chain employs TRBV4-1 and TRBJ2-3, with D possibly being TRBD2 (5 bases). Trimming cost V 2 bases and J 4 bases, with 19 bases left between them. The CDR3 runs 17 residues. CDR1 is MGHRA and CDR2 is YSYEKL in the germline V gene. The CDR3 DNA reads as TGCGCCAGCAGCCAAACGACCGGGGTGGGAACGGCAGATACGCAGTATTTT. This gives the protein CASSQTTGVGTADTQYF.

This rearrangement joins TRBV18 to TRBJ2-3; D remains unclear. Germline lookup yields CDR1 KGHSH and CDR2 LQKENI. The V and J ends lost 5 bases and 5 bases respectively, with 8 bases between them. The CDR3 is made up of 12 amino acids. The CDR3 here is CASSGGLDTQYF. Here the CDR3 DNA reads TGTGCCAGCTCAGGCGGATTAGATACGCAGTATTTT.

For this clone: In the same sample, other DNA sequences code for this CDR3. This chain's CDR3 is CASSFDRGTGELFF. The CDR3, as DNA: TGTGCCAGCAGCTTTGACAGAGGTACCGGGGAGCTGTTTTTT. The gene calls are TRBV5-6 and TRBJ2-2; tentative D call: TRBD1 (5 bases). This CDR3 has 14 amino acids. The germline gives CDR1 SGHDT, CDR2 YYEEEE. V lost 2 bases and J lost 5, with 10 bases in between.

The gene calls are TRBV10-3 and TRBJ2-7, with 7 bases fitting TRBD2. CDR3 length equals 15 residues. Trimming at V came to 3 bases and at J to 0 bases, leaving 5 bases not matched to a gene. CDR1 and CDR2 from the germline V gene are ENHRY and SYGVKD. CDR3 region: CAISDSLASSYEQYF. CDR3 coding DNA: TGTGCCATCAGTGATTCACTAGCGAGCTCCTACGAGCAGTACTTC.

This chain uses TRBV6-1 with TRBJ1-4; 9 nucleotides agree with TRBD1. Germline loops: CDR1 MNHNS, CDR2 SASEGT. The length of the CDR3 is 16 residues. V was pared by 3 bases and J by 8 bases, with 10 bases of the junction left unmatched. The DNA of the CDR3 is TGTGCCAGCAGTGAGGGTTTACAGGGGGCAGGAGAAAAACTGTTTTTT. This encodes CASSEGLQGAGEKLFF.

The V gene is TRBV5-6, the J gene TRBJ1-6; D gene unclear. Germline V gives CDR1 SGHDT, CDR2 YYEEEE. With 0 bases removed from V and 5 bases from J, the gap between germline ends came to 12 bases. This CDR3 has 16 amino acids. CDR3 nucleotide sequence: TGTGCCAGCAGCTTGGAAGGGATAAAGAATAATTCACCCCTCCACTTT. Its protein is CASSLEGIKNNSPLHF. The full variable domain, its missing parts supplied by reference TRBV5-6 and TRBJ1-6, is DAGVTQSPTHLIKTRGQQVTLRCSPKSGHDTVSWYQQALGQGPQFIFQYYEEEERQRGNFPDRFSGHQFPNYSSELNVNALLLGDSALYLCASSLEGIKNNSPLHFGNGTRLTVT.

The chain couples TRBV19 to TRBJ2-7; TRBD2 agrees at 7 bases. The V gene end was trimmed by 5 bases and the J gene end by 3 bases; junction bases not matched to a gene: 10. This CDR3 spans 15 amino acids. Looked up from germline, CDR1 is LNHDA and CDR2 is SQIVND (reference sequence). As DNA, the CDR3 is TGTGCCAGTAGTTTCTCTAGCGGATATTTCTACGAGCAGTACTTC. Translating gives CASSFSSGYFYEQYF.

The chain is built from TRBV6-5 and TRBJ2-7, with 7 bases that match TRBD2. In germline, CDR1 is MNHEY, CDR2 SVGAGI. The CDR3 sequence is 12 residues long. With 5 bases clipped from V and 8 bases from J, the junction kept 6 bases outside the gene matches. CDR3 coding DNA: TGTGCCAGCAGTGGGGGAGGGCCAAAGCAGTACTTC. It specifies CASSGGGPKQYF.

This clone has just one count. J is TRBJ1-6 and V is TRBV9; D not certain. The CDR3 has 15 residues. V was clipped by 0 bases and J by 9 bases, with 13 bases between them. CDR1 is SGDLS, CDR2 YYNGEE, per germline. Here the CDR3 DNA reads TGTGCCAGCAGCGTAGAGGGCGCCTCAAGTTCACCCCTCCACTTT. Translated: CASSVEGASSSPLHF.

CDR3 sequence: CSVEENGTGAGGYTF. The CDR3 coding sequence is TGCAGCGTTGAAGAGAACGGAACAGGGGCGGGAGGCTACACCTTC. This chain joins TRBV29-1 and TRBJ1-2, with 7 bases identical to TRBD1. Germline assignment: CDR1 SQVTM and CDR2 ANQGSEA. V gave up 0 bases and J gave up 8 bases; unmatched junction bases: 12. The CDR3 totals 15 residues.

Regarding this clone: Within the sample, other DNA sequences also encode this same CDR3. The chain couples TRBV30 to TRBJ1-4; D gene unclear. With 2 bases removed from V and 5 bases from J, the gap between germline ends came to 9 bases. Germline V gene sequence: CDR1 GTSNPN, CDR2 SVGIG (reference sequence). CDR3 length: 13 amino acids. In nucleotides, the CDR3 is TGTGCCTGGAGTCCCGGCACGAATGAAAAACTGTTTTTT. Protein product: CAWSPGTNEKLFF.